This T cell receptor (beta chain) was recovered during a study of blood T cell repertoires in COVID-19. Generated by immunoSEQ multiplex PCR, the TCRdb table keeps only in-frame clones and is missing some. The sample lists about 69,000 clones, about four fifths occurring once. The germline CDR1 and CDR2 sequences are MGHDK and SYGVNS. Trimming left V 2 bases short and J 1 base short, with 16 bases between. The CDR3 spans 17 residues. V and J are TRBV25-1 and TRBJ2-3; D is perhaps TRBD2 (6 bases). The TCR originated in a man between 45 and 60 years old with COVID-19, enrolled during active disease. Sequencing was performed on peripheral blood. The CDR3 sequence is CASSEITGVFGTDTQYF. CDR3 sequence (DNA): TGTGCCAGCAGTGAAATTACGGGGGTGTTCGGCACAGATACGCAGTATTTT.